This T cell receptor (beta chain) was retrieved from a study of CD8+ T cells in alopecia areata. Germline-derived CDR1 and CDR2 are GTSNPN and SVGIG (reference sequence). The CDR3 extends over 15 amino acids. Trimming stripped 3 bases from V and 7 bases from J, with 19 bases between. The sample's treatment: oral pan-JAK inhibitor, 5-10 mg twice daily. The sequencing template was cDNA reverse transcribed from extracted RNA. Only in-frame clones appear in the TCRdb table, and some are missing; sequencing was by immunoSEQ multiplex PCR. The sample has about 120,000 clones; 58% are singletons. The chain joins TRBV30 to TRBJ2-4; TRBD1 or TRBD2 may be the D gene (5 bases each). The receptor comes from a human donor with alopecia areata. Sequenced material: CD8+ T cells sorted from blood, taken at week 4, from a patient treated with tofacitinib. The CDR3 sequence is CAWSWGPSEKNIQYF. The CDR3 DNA reads as TGTGCCTGGAGCTGGGGACCCTCAGAGAAGAACATTCAGTACTTC.